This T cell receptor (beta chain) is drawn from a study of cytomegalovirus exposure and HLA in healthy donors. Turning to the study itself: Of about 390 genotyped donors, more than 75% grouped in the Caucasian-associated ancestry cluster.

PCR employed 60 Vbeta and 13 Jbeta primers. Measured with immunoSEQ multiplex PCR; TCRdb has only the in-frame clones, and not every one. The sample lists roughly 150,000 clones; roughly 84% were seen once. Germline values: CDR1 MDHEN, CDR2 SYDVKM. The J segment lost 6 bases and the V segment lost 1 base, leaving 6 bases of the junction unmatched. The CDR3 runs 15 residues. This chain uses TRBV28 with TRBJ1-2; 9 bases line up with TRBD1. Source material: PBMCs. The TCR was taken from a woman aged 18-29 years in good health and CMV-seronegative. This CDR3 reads CASSLSDRGRNGYTF. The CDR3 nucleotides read TGTGCCAGCAGTTTATCCGACAGGGGGAGGAATGGCTACACCTTC.